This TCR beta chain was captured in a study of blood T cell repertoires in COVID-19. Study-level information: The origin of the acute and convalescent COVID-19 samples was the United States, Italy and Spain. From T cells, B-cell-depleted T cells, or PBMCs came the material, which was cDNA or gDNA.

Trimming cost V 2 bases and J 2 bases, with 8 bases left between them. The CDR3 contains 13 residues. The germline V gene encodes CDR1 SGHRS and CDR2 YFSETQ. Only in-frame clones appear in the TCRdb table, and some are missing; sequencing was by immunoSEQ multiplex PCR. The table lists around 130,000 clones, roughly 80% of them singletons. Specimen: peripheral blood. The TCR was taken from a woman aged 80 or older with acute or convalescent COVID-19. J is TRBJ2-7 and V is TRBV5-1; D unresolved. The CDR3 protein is CASSLQLPYEQYF. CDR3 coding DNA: TGCGCCAGCAGCTTACAGCTACCCTACGAGCAGTACTTC.